Below are 6 T cell receptor beta chains sequenced from a single sample in a study of a mutant IDH1 vaccine in newly diagnosed glioma. This sample's time point: baseline, week 1 (first vaccination visit). Treatment reported: pre-vaccination baseline after standard-of-care therapy. Using immunoSEQ multiplex PCR, the repertoire was profiled, and TCRdb retains in-frame clones only, with some absent. This table holds 55,000 to 70,000 clones, about four fifths found once. The material sequenced was PBMCs, taken from a glioma patient treated with radiotherapy, temozolomide or both. These receptor sequences come from a man in his forties or fifties with glioma.

The chain links TRBV30 to TRBJ1-2; tentative D call: TRBD1 (6 bases). The CDR3 has 14 amino acids. Germline-derived CDR1 and CDR2 are GTSNPN and SVGIG (reference sequence). V was trimmed by 3 bases and J by 4 bases, leaving 15 bases between them. The CDR3 is CAWSLGARVYGYTF. The CDR3 nucleotides read TGTGCCTGGAGCCTGGGGGCGCGAGTCTATGGCTACACCTTC. The variable domain in full, with the rest retrieved from reference TRBV30 and TRBJ1-2, is SQTIHQWPATLVQPVGSPLSLECTVEGTSNPNLYWYRQAAGRGLQLLFYSVGIGQISSEVPQNLSASRPQDRQFILSSKKLLLSDSGFYLCAWSLGARVYGYTFGSGTRLTVV.

This rearrangement joins TRBV10-3 to TRBJ1-5; D is unresolved. V dropped 0 bases and J dropped 9 bases, with 18 bases sitting between them. CDR3 size: 16 residues. Germline CDR1 reads ENHRY; CDR2 reads SYGVKD. Here the CDR3 reads CAISESKGSAGSPQHF. The CDR3 DNA is TGTGCCATCAGTGAGTCGAAGGGTTCGGCGGGGTCGCCCCAGCATTTT.

This chain joins TRBV6-6 and TRBJ1-5, with 8 bases fitting TRBD1. Germline lookup yields CDR1 MNHNY and CDR2 SVGAGI (reference sequence). This CDR3 contains 13 residues. Trimming removed 6 bases from V and 6 bases from J; junction bases left unmatched: 4. CDR3: CASRGGQAQPQHF. In nucleotides, the CDR3 is TGTGCCAGCAGAGGGGGACAGGCTCAGCCCCAGCATTTT.

This clone came up once. The chain is built from TRBV5-1 and TRBJ2-2; 7 bases fit TRBD1. V lost 4 bases to trimming and J lost 4 bases; unmatched junction nucleotides: 7. The CDR3 is made up of 15 amino acids. Germline assignment: CDR1 SGHRS and CDR2 YFSETQ. The chain's CDR3 is CASSLGDSFTGELFF. The CDR3 DNA reads TGCGCCAGCAGCCTAGGGGACAGCTTCACCGGGGAGCTGTTTTTT.

The chain carries TRBV5-1 and TRBJ2-7; 8 positions agree with TRBD1. Per the germline V gene, CDR1 is SGHRS and CDR2 is YFSETQ. Trimming cost V 6 bases and J 0 bases; bases outside gene matches: 5. This CDR3 has 14 amino acids. CDR3 protein: CASTRTGSSYEQYF. The CDR3 DNA reads TGCGCCAGCACTCGGACAGGGAGCTCCTACGAGCAGTACTTC.

V gene TRBV7-8 combines with J gene TRBJ1-2; D not certain. CDR1 is SGHVS and CDR2 is FQNEAQ in the germline V gene. V shed 1 base and J shed 7 bases, with 10 bases lying between them. The CDR3 runs to 13 residues. DNA for the CDR3: TGTGCCAGCAGCTTAGGGGGTACGGGTGGCTACACCTTC. It specifies CASSLGGTGGYTF.